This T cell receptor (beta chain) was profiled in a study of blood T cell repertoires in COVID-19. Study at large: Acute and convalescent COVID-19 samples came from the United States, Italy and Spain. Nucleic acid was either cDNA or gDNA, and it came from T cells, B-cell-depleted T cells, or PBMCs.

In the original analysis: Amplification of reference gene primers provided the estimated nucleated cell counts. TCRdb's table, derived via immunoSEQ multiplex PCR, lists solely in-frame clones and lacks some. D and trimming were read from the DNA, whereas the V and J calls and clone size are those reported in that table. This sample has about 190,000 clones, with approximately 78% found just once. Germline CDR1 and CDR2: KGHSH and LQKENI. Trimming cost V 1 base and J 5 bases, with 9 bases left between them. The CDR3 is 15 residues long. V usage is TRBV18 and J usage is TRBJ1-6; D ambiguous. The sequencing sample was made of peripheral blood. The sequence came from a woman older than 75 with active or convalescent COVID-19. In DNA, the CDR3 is TGTGCCAGCTCACCACGCGCTCAACATAATTCACCCCTCCACTTT. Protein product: CASSPRAQHNSPLHF.